This TCR beta chain was sequenced during a study of HIV-infected patients and healthy controls. Reverse transcription used 450 to 650 ng RNA and constant-region primers for alpha and beta. Alpha and beta chain libraries were made separately by chain-specific third strand synthesis with multiplexing indices. One entry per CDR3 protein, called by TCRdb with MiXCR from the 5' RACE reads. The repertoire consists of about 18,000 distinct CDR3 sequences, with approximately 9.5% occurring once and the leading ten covering 5% to 7%. Germline V gene data show CDR1 as SEHNR and CDR2 as FQNEAQ (reference sequence). CDR3 length: 14 residues. Trimming cost V 4 bases and J 6 bases; bases outside gene matches: 5. Findings of the study overall: CMV-associated CDR3s mostly grew nonsignificantly during therapy, while HIV-associated CDR3s declined significantly.

The repertoire came from unfractionated whole blood and reflected all unsorted peripheral T cells. This clonotype was seen many times. The target antigen is unknown. Material: blood. The sequence was obtained from an adult in good health. The chain couples TRBV7-9 to TRBJ1-2; TRBD1 agrees at 10 bases. This CDR3 reads CASSSPGQGHGYTF. CDR3 sequence (DNA): TGTGCCAGCAGCTCTCCGGGACAGGGGCATGGCTACACCTTC.